What follows describes a single T cell receptor (beta chain). Its antigen is currently unknown. In each case, RNA was isolated and then reverse transcribed into cDNA as the sequencing template. The repertoire was sequenced with immunoSEQ multiplex PCR; TCRdb's copy has only in-frame clones and lacks some. Here the sample spans around 100,000 clones, roughly half being singletons. Germline V gene sequence: CDR1 MNHEY, CDR2 SVGAGI. This CDR3 comprises 15 residues. The V segment lost 3 bases and the J segment 5 bases; nucleotides outside the gene matches: 8. This sample is part of a study of CD8+ T cells in alopecia areata. The study, taken as a whole, reports: More clonal than normal scalp was lesional scalp, particularly alopecia totalis/universalis. Sequenced scalp T cells also include alphabeta T cells resident in normal skin. Mice showed clearer TCR sharing than patients did, a gap that was possibly HLA-related.

The rearrangement uses TRBV6-5 and TRBJ2-7; TRBD1 agrees at 9 bases. This receptor was obtained from a human donor in good health. The sequenced sample consisted of CD4+ T cells sorted from blood. This CDR3 reads CASSYAWDRVNEQYF. CDR3 bases: TGTGCCAGCAGTTATGCGTGGGACAGGGTTAACGAGCAGTACTTC.